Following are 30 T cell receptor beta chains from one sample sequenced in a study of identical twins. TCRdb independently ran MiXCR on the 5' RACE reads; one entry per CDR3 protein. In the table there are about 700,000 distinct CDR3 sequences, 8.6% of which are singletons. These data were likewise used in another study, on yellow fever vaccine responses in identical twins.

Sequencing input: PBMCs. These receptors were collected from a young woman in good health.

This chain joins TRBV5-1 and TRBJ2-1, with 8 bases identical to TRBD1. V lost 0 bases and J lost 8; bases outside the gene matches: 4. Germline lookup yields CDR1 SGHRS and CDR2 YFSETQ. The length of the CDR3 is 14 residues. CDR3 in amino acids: CASSLAMTGDEQFF. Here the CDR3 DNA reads TGCGCCAGCAGCTTGGCCATGACAGGGGATGAGCAGTTCTTC.

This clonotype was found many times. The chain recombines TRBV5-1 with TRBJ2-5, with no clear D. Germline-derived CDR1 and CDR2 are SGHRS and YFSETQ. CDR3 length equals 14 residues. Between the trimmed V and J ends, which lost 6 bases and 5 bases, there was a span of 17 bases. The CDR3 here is CASKVGFQRETQYF. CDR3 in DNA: TGCGCCAGCAAAGTTGGCTTTCAAAGGGAGACCCAGTACTTC. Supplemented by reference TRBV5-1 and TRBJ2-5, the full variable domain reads KAGVTQTPRYLIKTRGQQVTLSCSPISGHRSVSWYQQTPGQGLQFLFEYFSETQRNKGNFPGRFSGRQFSNSRSEMNVSTLELGDSALYLCASKVGFQRETQYFGPGTRLLVL.

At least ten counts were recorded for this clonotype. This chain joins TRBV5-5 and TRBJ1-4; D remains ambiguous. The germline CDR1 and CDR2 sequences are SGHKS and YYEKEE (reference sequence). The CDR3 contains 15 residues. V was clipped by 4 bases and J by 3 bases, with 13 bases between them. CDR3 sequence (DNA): TGTGCCAGCAGCCCGATACTAGGGCCTAATGAAAAACTGTTTTTT. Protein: CASSPILGPNEKLFF.

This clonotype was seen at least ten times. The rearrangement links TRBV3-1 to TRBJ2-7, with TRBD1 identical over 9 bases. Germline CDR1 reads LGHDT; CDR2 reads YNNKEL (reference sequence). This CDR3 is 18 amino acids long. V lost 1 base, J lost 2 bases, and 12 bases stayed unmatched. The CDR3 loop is CASSQVWEGQGIPYEQYF. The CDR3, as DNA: TGTGCCAGCAGCCAAGTCTGGGAAGGACAGGGGATCCCCTACGAGCAGTACTTC.

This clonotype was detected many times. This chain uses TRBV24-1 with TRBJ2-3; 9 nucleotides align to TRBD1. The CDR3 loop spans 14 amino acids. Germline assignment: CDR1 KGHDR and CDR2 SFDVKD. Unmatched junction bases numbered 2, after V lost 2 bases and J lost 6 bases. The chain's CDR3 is CATSDSTGGDTQYF. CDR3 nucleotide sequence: TGTGCCACCAGTGATTCGACAGGGGGTGATACGCAGTATTTT.

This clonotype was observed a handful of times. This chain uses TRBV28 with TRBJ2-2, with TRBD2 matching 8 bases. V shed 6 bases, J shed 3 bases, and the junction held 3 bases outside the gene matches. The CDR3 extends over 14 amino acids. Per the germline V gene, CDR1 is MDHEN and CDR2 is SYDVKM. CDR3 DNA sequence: TGTGCCAGCAGCCAAGCGGGGGACACCGGGGAGCTGTTTTTT. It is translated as CASSQAGDTGELFF.

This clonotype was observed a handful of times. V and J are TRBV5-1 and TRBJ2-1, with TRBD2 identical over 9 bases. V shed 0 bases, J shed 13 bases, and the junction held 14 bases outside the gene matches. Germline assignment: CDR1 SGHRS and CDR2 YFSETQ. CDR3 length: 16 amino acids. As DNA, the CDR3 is TGCGCCAGCAGCTTGGGTCGGGTAGCGGGGGCGATTGGTCAGTTCTTC. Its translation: CASSLGRVAGAIGQFF.

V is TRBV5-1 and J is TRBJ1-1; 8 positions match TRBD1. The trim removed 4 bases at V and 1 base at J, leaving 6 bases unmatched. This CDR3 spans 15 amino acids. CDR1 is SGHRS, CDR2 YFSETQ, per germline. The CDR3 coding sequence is TGCGCCAGCAGCAGAGACAGGGGTGGGAACACTGAAGCTTTCTTT. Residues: CASSRDRGGNTEAFF.

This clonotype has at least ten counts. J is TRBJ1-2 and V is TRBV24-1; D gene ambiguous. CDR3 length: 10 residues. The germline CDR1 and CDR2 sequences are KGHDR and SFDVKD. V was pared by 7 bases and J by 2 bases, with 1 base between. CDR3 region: CATRNYGYTF. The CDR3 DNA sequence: TGTGCCACCAGAAACTATGGCTACACCTTC.

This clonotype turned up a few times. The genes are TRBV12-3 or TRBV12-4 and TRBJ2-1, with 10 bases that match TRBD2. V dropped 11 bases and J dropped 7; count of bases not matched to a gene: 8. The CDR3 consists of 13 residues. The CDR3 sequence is CAGREREGNEQFF. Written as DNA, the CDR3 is TGTGCCGGGCGGGAGCGGGAGGGGAATGAGCAGTTCTTC.

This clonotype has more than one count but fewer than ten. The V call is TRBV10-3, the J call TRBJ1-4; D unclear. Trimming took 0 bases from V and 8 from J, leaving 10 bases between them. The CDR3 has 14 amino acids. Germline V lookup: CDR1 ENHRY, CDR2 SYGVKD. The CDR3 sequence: CAISESGNFEKLFF. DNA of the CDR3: TGTGCCATCAGTGAGTCGGGGAATTTCGAAAAACTGTTTTTT.

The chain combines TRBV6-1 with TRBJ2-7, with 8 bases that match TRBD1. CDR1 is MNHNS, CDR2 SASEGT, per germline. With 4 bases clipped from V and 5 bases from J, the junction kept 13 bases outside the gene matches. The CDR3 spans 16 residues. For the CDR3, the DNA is TGTGCCAGCAGTGGGACCTCGGTTGGGGACAGGAACGAGCAGTACTTC. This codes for CASSGTSVGDRNEQYF.

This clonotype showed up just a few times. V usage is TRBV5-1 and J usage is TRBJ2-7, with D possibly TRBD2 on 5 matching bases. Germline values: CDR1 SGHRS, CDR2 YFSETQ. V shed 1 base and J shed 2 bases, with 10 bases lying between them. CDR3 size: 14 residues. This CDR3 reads CASSLFGMTYEQYF. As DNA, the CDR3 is TGCGCCAGCAGCTTGTTCGGGATGACCTACGAGCAGTACTTC.

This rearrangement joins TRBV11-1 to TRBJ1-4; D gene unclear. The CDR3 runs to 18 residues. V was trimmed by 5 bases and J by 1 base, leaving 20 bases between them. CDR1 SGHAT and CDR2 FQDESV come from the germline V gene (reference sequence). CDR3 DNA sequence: TGTGCCAGCAGCCGTCTGGAAAATTTGTGGGGAACTAATGAAAAACTGTTTTTT. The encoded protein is CASSRLENLWGTNEKLFF. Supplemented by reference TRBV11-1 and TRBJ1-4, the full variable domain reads EAEVAQSPRYKITEKSQAVAFWCDPISGHATLYWYRQILGQGPELLVQFQDESVVDDSQLPKDRFSAERLKGVDSTLKIQPAELGDSAMYLCASSRLENLWGTNEKLFFGSGTQLSVL.

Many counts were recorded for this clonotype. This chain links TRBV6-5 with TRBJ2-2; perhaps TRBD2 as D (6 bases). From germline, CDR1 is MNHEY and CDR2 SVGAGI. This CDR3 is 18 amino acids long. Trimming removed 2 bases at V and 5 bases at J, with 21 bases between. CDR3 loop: CASSYLAGSAGWTGELFF. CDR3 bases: TGTGCCAGCAGTTACCTGGCGGGGAGCGCGGGATGGACCGGGGAGCTGTTTTTT.

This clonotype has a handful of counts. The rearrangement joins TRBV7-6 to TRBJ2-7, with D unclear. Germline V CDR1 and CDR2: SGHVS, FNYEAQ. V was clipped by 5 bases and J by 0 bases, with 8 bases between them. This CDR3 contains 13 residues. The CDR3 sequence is CASSPSNSYEQYF. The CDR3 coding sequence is TGTGCCAGCAGCCCCTCGAACTCCTACGAGCAGTACTTC.

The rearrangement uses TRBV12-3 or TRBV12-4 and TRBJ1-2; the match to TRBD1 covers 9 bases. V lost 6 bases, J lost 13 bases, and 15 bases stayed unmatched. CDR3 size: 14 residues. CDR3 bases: TGTGCCAGCAGCTCTACCGGGACAGGGTTGGCTCGCACCTTC. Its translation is CASSSTGTGLARTF.

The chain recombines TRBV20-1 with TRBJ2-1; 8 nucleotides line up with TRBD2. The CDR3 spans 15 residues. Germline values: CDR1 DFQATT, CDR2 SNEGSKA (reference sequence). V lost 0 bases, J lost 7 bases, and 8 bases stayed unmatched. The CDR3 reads CSARDASGGYNEQFF. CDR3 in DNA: TGCAGTGCTAGAGATGCCAGCGGGGGATATAATGAGCAGTTCTTC.

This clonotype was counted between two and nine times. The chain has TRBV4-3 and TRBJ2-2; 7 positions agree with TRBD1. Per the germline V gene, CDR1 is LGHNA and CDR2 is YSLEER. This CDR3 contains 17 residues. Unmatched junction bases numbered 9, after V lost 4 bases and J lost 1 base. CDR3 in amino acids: CASSPETGAGNTGELFF. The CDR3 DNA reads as TGCGCCAGCAGCCCAGAAACAGGGGCTGGGAACACCGGGGAGCTGTTTTTT.

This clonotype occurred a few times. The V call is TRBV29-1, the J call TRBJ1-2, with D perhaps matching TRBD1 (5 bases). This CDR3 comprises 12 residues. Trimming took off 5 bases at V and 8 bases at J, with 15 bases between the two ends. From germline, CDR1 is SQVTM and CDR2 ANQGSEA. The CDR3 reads CSVISGGGGYTF. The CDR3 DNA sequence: TGCAGCGTTATCTCGGGGGGAGGAGGCTACACCTTC. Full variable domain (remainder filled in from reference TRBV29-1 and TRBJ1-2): SAVISQKPSRDICQRGTSLTIQCQVDSQVTMMFWYRQQPGQSLTLIATANQGSEATYESGFVIDKFPISRPNLTFSTLTVSNMSPEDSSIYLCSVISGGGGYTFGSGTRLTVV.

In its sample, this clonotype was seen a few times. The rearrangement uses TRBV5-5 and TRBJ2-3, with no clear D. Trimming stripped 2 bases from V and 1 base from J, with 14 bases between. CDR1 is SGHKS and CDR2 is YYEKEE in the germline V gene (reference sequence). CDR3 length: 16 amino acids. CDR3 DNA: TGTGCCAGCAGCTTTTTGGAAGGTTTACGCACAGATACGCAGTATTTT. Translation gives CASSFLEGLRTDTQYF.

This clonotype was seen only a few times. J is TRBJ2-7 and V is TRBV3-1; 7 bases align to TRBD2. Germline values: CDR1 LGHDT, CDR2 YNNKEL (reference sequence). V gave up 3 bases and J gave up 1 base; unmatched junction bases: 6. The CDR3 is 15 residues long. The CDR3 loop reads CASSQGGGRSYEQYF. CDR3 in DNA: TGTGCCAGCAGCCAGGGCGGGGGACGATCCTACGAGCAGTACTTC.

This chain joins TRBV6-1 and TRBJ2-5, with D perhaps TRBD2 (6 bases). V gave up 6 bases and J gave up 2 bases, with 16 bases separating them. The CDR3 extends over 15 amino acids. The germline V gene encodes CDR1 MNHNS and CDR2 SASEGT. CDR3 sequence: CASRTGRGRQETQYF. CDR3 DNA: TGTGCCAGCAGAACGGGGCGGGGCCGGCAAGAGACCCAGTACTTC.

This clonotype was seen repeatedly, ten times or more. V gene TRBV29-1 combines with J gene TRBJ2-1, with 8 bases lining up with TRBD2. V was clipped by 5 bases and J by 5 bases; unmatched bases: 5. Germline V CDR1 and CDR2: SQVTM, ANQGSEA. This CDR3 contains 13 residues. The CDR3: CSVSGGLHNEQFF. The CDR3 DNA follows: TGCAGCGTTAGCGGGGGACTTCACAATGAGCAGTTCTTC.

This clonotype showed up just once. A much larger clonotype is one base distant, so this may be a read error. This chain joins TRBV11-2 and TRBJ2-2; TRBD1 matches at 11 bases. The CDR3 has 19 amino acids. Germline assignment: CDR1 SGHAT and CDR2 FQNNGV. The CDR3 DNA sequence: TGTGCCAGCAGCCTTAGAGGGAGGACAGGGGGCTCCCCCACCGAGGAGCTGTTTTTT. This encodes CASSLRGRTGGSPTEELFF. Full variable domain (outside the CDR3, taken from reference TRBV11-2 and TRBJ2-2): EAGVAQSPRYKIIEKRQSVAFWCNPISGHATLYWYQQILGQGPKLLIQFQNNGVVDDSQLPKDRFSAERLKGVDSTLKIQPAKLEDSAVYLCASSLRGRTGGSPTEELFFGEGSRLTVL.

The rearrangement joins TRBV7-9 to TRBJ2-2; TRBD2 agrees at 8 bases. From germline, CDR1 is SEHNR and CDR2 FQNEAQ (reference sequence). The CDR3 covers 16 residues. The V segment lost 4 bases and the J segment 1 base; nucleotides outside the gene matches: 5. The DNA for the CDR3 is TGTGCCAGCAGCTCTCGGACTAGCAAGAACACCGGGGAGCTGTTTTTT. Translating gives CASSSRTSKNTGELFF.

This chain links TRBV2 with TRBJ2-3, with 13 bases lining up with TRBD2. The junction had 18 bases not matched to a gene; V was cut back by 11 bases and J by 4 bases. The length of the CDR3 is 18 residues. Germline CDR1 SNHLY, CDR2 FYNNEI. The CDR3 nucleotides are TGTGCCCTCAGTTTATCCTCACTAGCGGGAGGGTCCCCAGATACGCAGTATTTT. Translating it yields CALSLSSLAGGSPDTQYF. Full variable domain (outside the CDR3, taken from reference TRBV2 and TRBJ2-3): EPEVTQTPSHQVTQMGQEVILRCVPISNHLYFYWYRQILGQKVEFLVSFYNNEISEKSEIFDDQFSVERPDGSNFTLKIRSTKLEDSAMYFCALSLSSLAGGSPDTQYFGPGTRLTVL.

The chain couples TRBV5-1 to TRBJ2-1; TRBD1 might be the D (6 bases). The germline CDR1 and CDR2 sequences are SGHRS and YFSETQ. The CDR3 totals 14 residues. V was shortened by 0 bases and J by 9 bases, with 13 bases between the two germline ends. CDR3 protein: CASSLATLGGEQFF. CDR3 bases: TGCGCCAGCAGCTTGGCAACACTAGGGGGTGAGCAGTTCTTC.

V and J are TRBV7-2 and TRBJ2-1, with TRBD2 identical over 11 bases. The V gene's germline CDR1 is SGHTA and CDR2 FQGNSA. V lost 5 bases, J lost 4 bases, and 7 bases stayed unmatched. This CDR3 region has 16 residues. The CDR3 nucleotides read TGTGCCAGCAGCCGCAGACTAGCGGGGTTGTACAATGAGCAGTTCTTC. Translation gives CASSRRLAGLYNEQFF.

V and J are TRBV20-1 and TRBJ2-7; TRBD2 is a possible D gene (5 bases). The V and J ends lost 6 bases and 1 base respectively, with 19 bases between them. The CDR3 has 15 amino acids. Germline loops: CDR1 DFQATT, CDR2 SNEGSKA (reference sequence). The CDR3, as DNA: TGCAGTGCCCAGGCTGAGGGTGATTGGTCCTACGAGCAGTACTTC. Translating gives CSAQAEGDWSYEQYF.